This TCR beta chain was observed in a study of control samples from healthy donors and cancer patients (dated by TCRdb to 2019 to 2021). Library construction relied on the immunoSEQ multiplex PCR assay. In TCRdb, the immuneACCESS table is reduced to in-frame sequences with V and J assigned. These tables do not hold every clone; where another copy was compared, an unresolved V gene accounts for under half, and the others remain unexplained. The sample table holds tens of thousands of clones, of which 75% to 95% were seen once. 3% to 4.5% of the sample lies in the top ten. From its cysteine to its phenylalanine, the CDR3 spans 16 amino acids. Only the CDR3 DNA is retained, 48 bases long and in frame from the first base. Trimming accounts for 0 bases at V and 0 bases at J, while the number of junction bases matched to no gene is 2. CDR1 and CDR2 are drawn from the germline V gene: SGHRS, YFSETQ. A note on this clone: Its specific antigen is unknown. Base quality data are lacking; no much larger clone is found one base away.

The V and J genes are TRBV5-1 and TRBJ1-3; TRBD1 matches 8 bases in the middle. Input material: blood. This TCR derives from a woman aged 18-29 years in good health. The CDR3 sequence is CASSLEGQASGNTIYF. The nucleotides are TGCGCCAGCAGCTTGGAGGGACAGGCCTCTGGAAACACCATATATTTT.